This paragraph reports one T cell receptor beta chain. Its antigen remains unknown. The sample belongs to a study of circulating and synovial CD4+ cells in juvenile arthritis. Repertoires were generated with immunoSEQ multiplex PCR, while TCRdb's copy carries only in-frame clones and drops some. This sample yields about 16,000 clones, of which under 95% are seen a single time; 0.7% to 0.95% belongs to the top ten. Samples derive from patients with active juvenile idiopathic arthritis. Study-wide results and limits: Compared with bulk blood, circulating pathogenic-like lymphocytes shared substantially more CDR3 sequences with synovial T cells. T cell genome counts differed by at least an order of magnitude between CPL and CD4 samples.

Sequenced sample: CD4+ T cells from blood. The sequence came from a human donor with juvenile idiopathic arthritis.

The CDR3 coding sequence is TGTGCCAGCAGCCCACCGGGGGACTACGAGCAGTACTTC. Encoded protein: CASSPPGDYEQYF. The chain employs TRBV5-4 and TRBJ2-5; a possible D gene is TRBD2 (6 bases). The DNA end favors TRBJ2-7, so the J call may be wrong. The CDR3 is 13 amino acids. CDR1 is SGHNT and CDR2 is YYREEE in the germline V gene (reference sequence).